This T cell receptor (beta chain) was observed in a study of cytomegalovirus exposure and HLA in healthy donors (dated by TCRdb to the late 2010s). For the study in its entirety: According to an earlier analysis of 450 to 650 of the donors, 150 million to 200 million T cells yielded 90 million to 130 million unique TCR beta sequences and about 280 Gb of sequence data. A later analysis re-examined previously published TCR beta repertoires from roughly 650 donors and added high-resolution HLA genotyping to investigate patterns of TCR occurrence. The study used immunosequencing to profile the T cell repertoires of several hundred subjects and linked those repertoires to cytomegalovirus serostatus. The study aimed to test whether signatures of past pathogen exposure could be identified by cataloging public T cell receptors. Alongside the repertoire data, information on donor age, sex, ethnicity and CMV serostatus was compiled. On average, about 240,000 unique TCR beta nucleotide sequences were sequenced per donor among a few hundred genotyped donors of the cohort, with approximately 18% of those sequences being non-productive. A handful of DR-DQ haplotypes were handled as single units for association and clustering because linkage in the cohort was strong. High-throughput TCR immunosequencing, statistical association of individual TCRs with disease status, and machine learning were combined to predict cytomegalovirus infection status. All discovery cohort repertoires had been generated on a single sequencing platform. An earlier analysis of approximately 580 of the donors used high-throughput TCR beta sequencing to judge whether each TCR beta V gene segment behaved as functional or pseudogenic. Both class I and class II loci were covered by HLA typing, at four-digit resolution. Genome-wide SNP genotypes for about 60% of the 666 donors were used in a later genetic analysis, which treated that subset as a discovery cohort. A separate validation cohort of some 130 different subjects was used in addition to the 666-subject first cohort. Typing coverage varied by locus: roughly 629-640 donors for A, B, C, DRB1 and DQB1; roughly 560 for DQA1; more than 600 for DPA1; approximately 470 for DPB1. Rather than drawing on any new phenotypic data, the later analysis identified candidate immune exposures from TCR beta sequences and the way those sequences occurred across donors. Among the approximately 420 genotyped donors, approximately 77% belonged to the genetic ancestry cluster associated with self-reported Caucasian donors. An early release covering about 600 HLA-typed donors comprised approximately 300 gigabases of sequencing data and around 80 million unique TCR sequences. Study-level results and caveats: Several of the top co-occurrence clusters appeared to be linked to parvovirus B19, influenza, CMV and Epstein-Barr virus, according to a later analysis. In vitro tests confirmed that a few of the cytomegalovirus-associated TCR beta chains recognize cytomegalovirus antigens. When HLA alleles, especially DR and DQ, strongly co-occurred, TCR associations were difficult to assign to individual alleles. A later analysis found that HLA-associated TCR beta chains were more clonally expanded and had lower generation probabilities than equally common non-associated chains. The 87-base-pair reads could not distinguish some IMGT-functional V segments, including TRBV6-2 and TRBV6-3, so those segments were excluded. Most TCR sequences were observed very rarely across donors, whereas some public TCRs were present in many individuals. An earlier analysis of approximately 600 of the donors showed that most TCR beta V segments appeared in productive rearrangements either about 87% or about 30% of the time, which broadly matched IMGT annotations. According to a later analysis, TCR association rates differed among HLA loci, with DRB1 alleles showing the most associated TCRs and HLA-C alleles showing the fewest. Because HLA typing was missing for some donors at each locus, association tests included only the typed subset. An association between a missense DCLRE1C variant and V-gene and J-gene trimming of TCR beta chains was found in a later genetic analysis and replicated in an independent cohort. Correlated functional status among segregating V segments might reflect linkage disequilibrium, but an unknown experimental factor could not be ruled out. The authors suggested that the approach could potentially be generalized to other disease states and immunological phenotypes. Compared with the approximately 670-donor mean, donors in an Asian-associated ancestry cluster had fewer N-insertions in productive TCRs, according to a later genetic analysis. CMV serostatus was the only immune exposure information available for the cohort. Roughly uniform sequencing depth across donors was assumed in presence/absence analyses, although this assumption may not hold. Most CMV-associated TCR beta chains appeared to be HLA-restricted in a later analysis, and the HLA associations seemed to be driven largely by CMV exposure. The cohort was sequenced for TCR beta chains only, and without alpha or paired-chain data the features that could be detected were limited. At a false discovery rate of 0.05, a later analysis linked approximately 18,000 TCR beta sequences to specific HLA alleles. A further reported finding was that TCR beta sequences accurately predicted the HLA-A and HLA-B alleles for most subjects in the first cohort. A cluster of highly shared sequence variants was judged likely to be a technical artifact of the sequencing pipeline. In both the original and validation cohorts, the classifier was reported to diagnose cytomegalovirus status with high specificity and sensitivity. The study listed 150 to 200 TCR beta chains as associated with cytomegalovirus. Fewer than 20 rarely observed V segments, including chromosome 9 orphons, were excluded from the earlier analysis of a few hundred of the donors because counts were too low.

As encoded in the germline V gene, CDR1 is SQVTM while CDR2 is ANQGSEA. Including cysteine and phenylalanine, the CDR3 has 14 amino acids. The retained sequence is limited to the CDR3, 42 bases, with the frame set at the first base. Here V drops 7 bases and J drops 11 bases, and the junction holds 17 bases not matched to any gene. The cohort consisted of hundreds of healthy bone marrow donors. At the time of sampling, all cohort members were nominally healthy, though unrecorded immune exposures were likely present. The donor was CMV seronegative and was included in the group of about 350 seronegative cohort members. A peripheral blood sample was collected from each donor, and TCR beta sequencing was performed on peripheral blood mononuclear cells. Genomic DNA extraction from the blood cell samples was performed with the Qiagen DNeasy Blood Extraction Kit. To note about this clone: The clone's antigen remains unknown. Base qualities were left out, and no much larger clone turns up one base away. Different DNA sequences within this sample yield the same CDR3.

Library preparation was by the immunoSEQ multiplex PCR assay. For the multiplex PCR, a mixture combining 60 forward primers for TCR Vbeta segments and 13 reverse primers for TCR Jbeta segments was used. The CDR3 region of rearranged TCR beta genes was amplified from genomic DNA with a multiplex PCR assay. The amplified TCR beta libraries were sequenced on the Illumina HiSeq System as 87-base-pair reads. Per the source publication's procedure: In a later analysis, roughly 80 million unique TCR beta chains were counted across the 666 repertoires, and some 10 million of these chains were shared by at least two donors. A nearest-neighbor algorithm error-corrected the raw reads and collapsed the reads into unique sequences, merging closely related sequences to remove PCR and sequencing errors. CDR3 sequences were aligned to IMGT reference sequences to assign V, D and J gene segments. For a sequence to be retained, at least a six-nucleotide match to both a V gene segment and a J gene segment was required. A rearrangement was called productive if the CDR3 had no stop codons and remained in frame with V and J, and every other rearrangement was called non-productive. CDR3 was defined according to IMGT convention as the region running from the second conserved V-encoded cysteine to the conserved J-encoded phenylalanine. Sequences without an unambiguous match to a single V gene segment were excluded from the earlier analysis of 500 to 700 of the donors. An earlier analysis of about 600 of the donors called V segments functional above 56.7% productive rearrangements and segregating when the between-donor standard deviation exceeded 5%. A statistical classification framework was built to diagnose cytomegalovirus status from the catalog of TCR beta chain sequences. V and J gene assignment, in a later analysis, came from comparing TCR nucleotide sequences with IMGT/GENE-DB human TR gene sequences. A later analysis assigned CDR3 sequences and most-parsimonious VDJ recombination scenarios with the TCRdist pipeline. In a later analysis, each TCR beta chain was defined by its CDR3 amino acid sequence together with its V-gene family, and reads lacking a unique V-gene family were excluded. A later analysis removed 550 to 700 highly shared, low-generation-probability nucleotide sequences to deal with suspected cross-contamination and a sequencing artifact. A later analysis calculated a clonal expansion index for each public chain from normalized within-repertoire ranks of inferred template counts. In a later analysis, generation probabilities were computed using a VDJ recombination model fitted to out-of-frame rearrangements, and the results were checked against IGoR. In a later analysis, hypergeometric tests were used to score TCR-TCR, TCR-HLA and TCR-CMV co-occurrence, with a repertoire-size bias correction applied to TCR pairs. False discovery rates were estimated in a later analysis by permuting HLA or CMV assignments 20 times. A later analysis grouped co-occurring TCRs with DBSCAN, adding TCRdist sequence similarity when clustering within HLA-allele-positive subsets. Repertoires with fewer than 30,000 or more than 120,000 public chains, plus five repertoires with anomalous nucleotide sharing, were excluded from co-occurrence clustering. This is the immuneACCESS table as TCRdb keeps it, with only in-frame sequences that have V and J called. A part of the clones is gone; compared with another copy, unresolved V genes explain less than half, and the rest is unexplained. V and J calls and clone size follow that table, whereas D and trimming were derived from the DNA. Here the sample has 70,000 to 100,000 clones; 69% occur a single time. The ten largest clonotypes hold approximately 2.9% of the sample.

The clonotype was recovered from a man between 45 and 60 years old in good health and CMV-seronegative. The V and J genes are TRBV29-1 and TRBJ1-1; 9 central nucleotides agree with TRBD1. Sample: PBMCs. The CDR3 protein: CSAGTGSRRVSAFF. The sequenced DNA is TGCAGCGCCGGGACAGGGTCTCGTAGAGTTTCGGCTTTCTTT.